This T cell receptor (beta chain) was recorded in a study of blood T cell repertoires in COVID-19. Study-level background: COVID-19 samples from acute and convalescent phases originated in the United States, Italy and Spain. Nucleic acid was either cDNA or gDNA, and it came from T cells, B-cell-depleted T cells, or PBMCs.

The germline V and J ends were trimmed by 2 bases and 4 bases, with 11 bases remaining between them. Germline V gene lookup returns CDR1 MNHEY and CDR2 SVGEGT. The CDR3 has 14 amino acids. Original methodology: From reference gene primer amplification, estimates of nucleated cell counts were derived. Sequencing used immunoSEQ multiplex PCR; TCRdb keeps in-frame clones, though not all of them. V and J calls and clone size follow that table, whereas D and trimming were derived from the DNA. The sample has under 150,000 clones, about four fifths seen once; the top ten hold more than 5%. The sequencing input was peripheral blood. The rearrangement joins TRBV6-2 or TRBV6-3 to TRBJ1-1; a weak D match, TRBD1 (5 bases). The TCR was taken from an older man with active or convalescent COVID-19. For the CDR3, the DNA is TGTGCCAGCAGTTACGCAGGGAGGAGCACTGAAGCTTTCTTT. This translates into CASSYAGRSTEAFF.